These 13 T cell receptor beta chains originate from one sample sequenced in a study of shared clonotypes between healthy human individuals. Some clones are missing from TCRdb's copy, which holds only in-frame ones; the method was immunoSEQ multiplex PCR. Of 300,000 or so clones listed, under 80% were seen once; the top ten hold about a tenth. Sequenced: memory CD4+ T cells sorted from blood. Subset of the sample: CD45RA-negative fraction. The receptor set was obtained from a man younger than 45 in good health.

The J gene is TRBJ2-2, the V gene TRBV28; 8 nucleotides agree with TRBD2. After removal of 5 bases from V and 6 bases from J, the junction contained 14 bases not matched to a gene. CDR1 is MDHEN, CDR2 SYDVKM, per germline. The CDR3 spans 17 residues. The CDR3 loop reads CASSPWPGTRGPGELFF. CDR3 sequence (DNA): TGTGCCAGCAGTCCGTGGCCGGGGACTAGAGGACCCGGGGAGCTGTTTTTT.

The rearrangement links TRBV10-2 to TRBJ1-4; D call uncertain. The germline gives CDR1 WSHSY, CDR2 SAAADI. There are 12 residues in the CDR3. Trimming took 0 bases from V and 14 from J, leaving 10 bases between them. The CDR3 is CASSESYDQLFF. Here the CDR3 DNA reads TGCGCCAGCAGTGAGTCGTACGATCAGCTGTTTTTT.

The chain recombines TRBV9 with TRBJ2-6, with 8 positions matching TRBD1. Germline loops: CDR1 SGDLS, CDR2 YYNGEE. This CDR3 is 17 amino acids long. V dropped 4 bases and J dropped 1; count of bases not matched to a gene: 7. CDR3 loop: CASSKGQVGSGANVLTF. The DNA for the CDR3 is TGTGCCAGCAGCAAGGGACAGGTGGGGTCTGGGGCCAACGTCCTGACTTTC.

The gene calls are TRBV28 and TRBJ1-2, with no clear D. Germline V gene sequence: CDR1 MDHEN, CDR2 SYDVKM. The CDR3 runs to 15 residues. V was pared by 5 bases and J by 2 bases, with 15 bases between. The CDR3, as DNA: TGTGCCAGCAGTCCCCTCGGCGGGCCCAACTATGGCTACACCTTC. This encodes CASSPLGGPNYGYTF.

The chain has TRBV19 and TRBJ2-1; 7 positions match TRBD1. Germline V gives CDR1 LNHDA, CDR2 SQIVND (reference sequence). V was clipped by 4 bases and J by 1 base; unmatched bases: 4. This CDR3 contains 15 residues. CDR3 loop: CASSKGQISYNEQFF. The DNA of the CDR3 is TGTGCCAGTAGTAAGGGACAGATATCCTACAATGAGCAGTTCTTC.

The J gene is TRBJ1-5, the V gene TRBV2; D is unclear. Trimming left V 6 bases short and J 4 bases short, with 13 bases between. This CDR3 spans 14 amino acids. The germline CDR1 and CDR2 sequences are SNHLY and FYNNEI. The CDR3 DNA is TGTGCCAGCAGAACTGACACCTCGAATCAGCCCCAGCATTTT. It specifies CASRTDTSNQPQHF.

CDR3 loop: CASSLSLAGAAVLNEQFF. The DNA for the CDR3 is TGTGCCAGCAGCTTAAGCCTAGCGGGAGCAGCGGTATTGAATGAGCAGTTCTTC. V is TRBV7-2 and J is TRBJ2-1; 10 positions agree with TRBD2. There are 18 residues in the CDR3. Germline assignment: CDR1 SGHTA and CDR2 FQGNSA. The trim removed 2 bases at V and 7 bases at J, leaving 14 bases unmatched.

This clone was seen at least ten times. The rearrangement uses TRBV29-1 and TRBJ2-2; 14 nucleotides align to TRBD2. The length of the CDR3 is 18 residues. The V gene end was trimmed by 0 bases and the J gene end by 4 bases; junction bases not matched to a gene: 7. Germline lookup yields CDR1 SQVTM and CDR2 ANQGSEA. The CDR3 bases are TGCAGCGTTGAAGATCGAAAGGGACTAGCGGGAGCCACCGGGGAGCTGTTTTTT. This codes for CSVEDRKGLAGATGELFF.

The chain combines TRBV19 with TRBJ2-1; D perhaps matches TRBD2 (7 bases). The length of the CDR3 is 17 residues. Between the trimmed V and J ends, which lost 4 bases and 7 bases, there was a span of 23 bases. Germline V gene data show CDR1 as LNHDA and CDR2 as SQIVND (reference sequence). The CDR3 region has the DNA TGTGCCAGTAGTACGCCCCGGGGGGCGGGAGTTCGGAATGAGCAGTTCTTC. Its protein product is CASSTPRGAGVRNEQFF.

This sequence joins TRBV7-9 and TRBJ1-5, with no clear D. Germline V gene data show CDR1 as SEHNR and CDR2 as FQNEAQ (reference sequence). V lost 2 bases and J 2 bases, leaving 13 bases between the germline ends. This CDR3 is built from 16 residues. The CDR3: CASSLTALWGNQPQHF. CDR3 bases: TGTGCCAGCAGCTTAACTGCCCTTTGGGGCAATCAGCCCCAGCATTTT.

A note on this clone: Only one base separates this from a far larger clonotype, so it likely reflects a read error. The CDR3: CASSFNIGNQPQHF. As DNA, the CDR3 is TGTGCCAGCTCATTCAACATAGGCAATCAGCCCCAGCATTTT. This rearrangement joins TRBV18 to TRBJ1-5, with D unclear. Germline V CDR1 and CDR2: KGHSH, LQKENI. V was pared by 5 bases and J by 2 bases, with 10 bases between. The CDR3 contains 14 residues.

The chain joins TRBV6-1 to TRBJ2-3, with TRBD2 matching over 7 bases. The CDR3 spans 12 residues. V was clipped by 9 bases and J by 4 bases; unmatched bases: 4. The germline V gene encodes CDR1 MNHNS and CDR2 SASEGT. DNA of the CDR3: TGTGCCAGTAGCCGGGGGGCAGATACGCAGTATTTT. Protein sequence: CASSRGADTQYF.

This clone was detected a few times. The V gene is TRBV18, the J gene TRBJ2-7; D may be TRBD1 (6 bases). CDR3 length: 14 residues. The germline V gene has CDR1 KGHSH and CDR2 LQKENI. Trimming cost V 0 bases and J 4 bases, with 10 bases left between them. CDR3 nucleotide sequence: TGTGCCAGCTCACCACCTTGGGGGCCGTACGAGCAGTACTTC. Translated: CASSPPWGPYEQYF. Based on the CDR3 plus reference TRBV18 and TRBJ2-7, the full variable domain is NAGVMQNPRHLVRRRGQEARLRCSPMKGHSHVYWYRQLPEEGLKFMVYLQKENIIDESGMPKERFSAEFPKEGPSILRIQQVVRGDSAAYFCASSPPWGPYEQYFGPGTRLTVT.